This T cell receptor (beta chain) was profiled in a study of cytomegalovirus exposure and HLA in healthy donors. Regarding the study as a whole: Per a prior analysis, the majority of TCR beta V segments were productive roughly 87% or roughly 30% of the time. In a later analysis, common viral pathogens appeared linked to several of the most significant clusters.

PCR primers comprised 60 Vbeta and 13 Jbeta primers. TCRdb keeps only in-frame clones here, not all; method: immunoSEQ multiplex PCR. The sample shows about 50,000 clones, 55% to 85% of them seen only once. Healthy bone marrow donors made up the donors. From germline, CDR1 is SGHTA and CDR2 FQGNSA. With 8 bases clipped from V and 5 bases from J, the junction kept 9 bases outside the gene matches. The CDR3 has 14 residues. About this clone: Its matching antigen is unknown.

The receptor comes from a woman in her forties or fifties in good health and CMV-seronegative. The rearrangement links TRBV7-2 to TRBJ1-1; 9 bases fit TRBD1. Sequenced material: PBMCs. The CDR3 region has the DNA TGTGCCAGCGGTCAACAGGGGGCAGGGACTGAAGCTTTCTTT. Translated, it gives CASGQQGAGTEAFF. Filled out from reference TRBV7-2 and TRBJ1-1, the complete variable domain reads GAGVSQSPSNKVTEKGKDVELRCDPISGHTALYWYRQSLGQGLEFLIYFQGNSAPDKSGLPSDRFSAERTGGSVSTLTIQRTQQEDSAVYLCASGQQGAGTEAFFGQGTRLTVV.